This passage covers 8 T cell receptor beta chains from one sample sequenced in a study of blood T cells in healthy people across ages. Together with a sample-barcoded 5' primer, a J-beta primer mix was included in a second PCR lasting about 6 to 11 cycles. TCRdb reanalysed the 5' RACE reads using MiXCR and keeps one entry per CDR3 protein. The profile covers approximately 760,000 distinct CDR3 sequences, with approximately 25% appearing a single time and 9% to 9.5% taken by the ten largest. Another study also made use of these data, one on T cells of mothers and their children.

Sequencing was carried out using blood. The receptors were sampled from a boy aged 5-17 years in good health.

This clonotype was detected a few times. The chain couples TRBV28 to TRBJ2-7, with 7 bases matching TRBD2. This CDR3 spans 15 amino acids. Germline V gene lookup returns CDR1 MDHEN and CDR2 SYDVKM. Trimming cost V 6 bases and J 2 bases; bases outside gene matches: 10. The CDR3 coding sequence is TGTGCCAGCAGAGTTAGACTAGCCCTCGCCTACGAGCAGTACTTC. Residues: CASRVRLALAYEQYF. The full variable domain, completed using reference TRBV28 and TRBJ2-7, is DVKVTQSSRYLVKRTGEKVFLECVQDMDHENMFWYRQDPGLGLRLIYFSYDVKMKEKGDIPEGYSVSREKKERFSLILESASTNQTSMYLCASRVRLALAYEQYFGPGTRLTVT.

This clonotype has only a few counts. The CDR3: CASSRLAGGYSYEQYF. In nucleotides, the CDR3 is TGTGCCAGCAGCCGACTAGCGGGGGGATACTCCTACGAGCAGTACTTC. The rearrangement uses TRBV7-2 and TRBJ2-7, with TRBD2 matching 13 bases. This CDR3 is 16 amino acids long. V lost 5 bases, J lost 0 bases, and 4 bases stayed unmatched. Germline V gene sequence: CDR1 SGHTA, CDR2 FQGNSA.

The chain is built from TRBV10-3 and TRBJ1-2, with a weak D call TRBD1 (5 bases). This CDR3 has 13 amino acids. CDR1 is ENHRY and CDR2 is SYGVKD in the germline V gene. Trimming took off 6 bases at V and 3 bases at J, with 11 bases between the two ends. CDR3 bases: TGTGCCATCAGGTCCCGGGACGACTATGGCTACACCTTC. This translates into CAIRSRDDYGYTF.

The gene calls are TRBV7-2 and TRBJ2-7, with TRBD2 matching 9 bases. CDR3 size: 15 residues. Germline CDR1 reads SGHTA; CDR2 reads FQGNSA. V lost 1 base and J lost 6; bases outside the gene matches: 7. CDR3 sequence (DNA): TGTGCCAGCAGCTTAGTTGTGGCGGGGGGGATCGAGCAGTACTTC. As protein: CASSLVVAGGIEQYF.

This clonotype was recorded a few times. The V call is TRBV3-1, the J call TRBJ1-2; D is unresolved. The CDR3 extends over 11 amino acids. Germline assignment: CDR1 LGHDT and CDR2 YNNKEL (reference sequence). V dropped 1 base and J dropped 10 bases, with 7 bases sitting between them. The CDR3 region is CASSQGRLYTF. The CDR3 region has the DNA TGTGCCAGCAGCCAAGGACGGCTCTACACCTTC.

The CDR3 region has the DNA TGCAGTGCTTCCTCCAGACAGCCTTCCTACGAGCAGTACTTC. Its translation: CSASSRQPSYEQYF. The chain couples TRBV20-1 to TRBJ2-5, with D possibly matching TRBD1 (5 bases). The DNA matches TRBJ2-7 better at its end, which makes the J call doubtful. The CDR3 sequence is 14 residues long. Germline lookup yields CDR1 DFQATT and CDR2 SNEGSKA (reference sequence).

The genes are TRBV5-6 and TRBJ1-2; D not certain. Trimming removed 2 bases from V and 5 bases from J, with 13 bases in between. Germline loops: CDR1 SGHDT, CDR2 YYEEEE. The CDR3 spans 14 residues. The DNA for the CDR3 is TGTGCCAGCAGCTTTGGGGTCGTGACTTATGGCTACACCTTC. Translation gives CASSFGVVTYGYTF.

The chain employs TRBV5-1 and TRBJ2-3; D gene unclear. Looked up from germline, CDR1 is SGHRS and CDR2 is YFSETQ. The CDR3 length is 14 residues. The ends were cut back, 4 bases at V and 4 bases at J, with 13 bases in the middle. The CDR3 coding sequence is TGCGCCAGCAGCGTCGAGAGTCGGGCAGATACGCAGTATTTT. This translates into CASSVESRADTQYF.